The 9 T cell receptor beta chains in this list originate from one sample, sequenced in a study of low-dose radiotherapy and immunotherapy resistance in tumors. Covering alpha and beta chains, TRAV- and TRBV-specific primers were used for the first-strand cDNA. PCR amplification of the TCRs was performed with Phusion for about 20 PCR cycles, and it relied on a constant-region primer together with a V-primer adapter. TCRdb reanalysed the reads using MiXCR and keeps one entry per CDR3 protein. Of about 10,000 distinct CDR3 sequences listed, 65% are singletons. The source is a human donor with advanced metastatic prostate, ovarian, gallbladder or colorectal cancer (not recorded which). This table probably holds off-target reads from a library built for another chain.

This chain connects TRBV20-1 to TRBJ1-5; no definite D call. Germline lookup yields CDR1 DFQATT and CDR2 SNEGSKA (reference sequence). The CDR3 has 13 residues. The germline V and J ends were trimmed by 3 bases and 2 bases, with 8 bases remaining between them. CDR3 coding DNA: TGCAGTGCTAGGGATCCGGGCAATCAGCCCCAGCATTTT. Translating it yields CSARDPGNQPQHF.

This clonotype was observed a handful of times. This CDR3 reads CASSVGVGSGETDTQYF. DNA for the CDR3: TGTGCCAGCAGCGTAGGGGTAGGTAGCGGCGAAACAGATACGCAGTATTTT. The chain carries TRBV9 and TRBJ2-3, with a weak D call TRBD2 (6 bases). The CDR3 is made up of 17 amino acids. With 0 bases removed from V and 3 bases from J, the gap between germline ends came to 17 bases. Germline V gene sequence: CDR1 SGDLS, CDR2 YYNGEE.

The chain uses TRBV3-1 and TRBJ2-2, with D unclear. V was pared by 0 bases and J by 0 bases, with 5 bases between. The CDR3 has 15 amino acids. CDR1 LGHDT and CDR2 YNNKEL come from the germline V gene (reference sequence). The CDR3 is CASSQDPPNTGELFF. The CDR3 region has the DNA TGTGCCAGCAGCCAAGATCCCCCGAACACCGGGGAGCTGTTTTTT.

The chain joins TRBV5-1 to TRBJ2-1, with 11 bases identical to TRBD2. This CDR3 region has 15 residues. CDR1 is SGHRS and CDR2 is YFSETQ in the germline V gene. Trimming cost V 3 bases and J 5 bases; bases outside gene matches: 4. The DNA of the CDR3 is TGCGCCAGCAGCTCGGGACTAGCGGAGAACAATGAGCAGTTCTTC. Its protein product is CASSSGLAENNEQFF.

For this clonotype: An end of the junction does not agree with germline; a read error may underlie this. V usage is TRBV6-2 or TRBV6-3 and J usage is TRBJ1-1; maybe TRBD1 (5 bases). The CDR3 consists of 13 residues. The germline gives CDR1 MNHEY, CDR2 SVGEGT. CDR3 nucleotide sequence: TGTGCCAGCAGTTACGAGGGGTGGACTGAAGCTTTTTTT. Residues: CASSYEGWTEAFF.

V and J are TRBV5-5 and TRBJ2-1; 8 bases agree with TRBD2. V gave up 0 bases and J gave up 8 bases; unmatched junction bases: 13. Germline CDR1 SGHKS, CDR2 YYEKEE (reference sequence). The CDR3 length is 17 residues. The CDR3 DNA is TGTGCCAGCAGCTTGGAGGCTAGCGGGTCCCCGGTGGATGAGCAGTTCTTC. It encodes CASSLEASGSPVDEQFF.

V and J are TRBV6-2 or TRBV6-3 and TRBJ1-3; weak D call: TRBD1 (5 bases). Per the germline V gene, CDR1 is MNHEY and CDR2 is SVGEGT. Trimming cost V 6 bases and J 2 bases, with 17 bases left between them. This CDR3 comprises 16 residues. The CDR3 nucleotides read TGTGCCAGCAGAGATAACATTGGGACGGCTGGAAACACCATATATTTT. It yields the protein CASRDNIGTAGNTIYF.

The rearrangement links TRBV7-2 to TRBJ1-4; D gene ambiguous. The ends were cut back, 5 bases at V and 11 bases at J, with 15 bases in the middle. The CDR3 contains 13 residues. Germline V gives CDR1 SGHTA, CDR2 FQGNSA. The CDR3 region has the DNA TGTGCCAGCAGCCATAGGGCCACGGCCAAACTGTTTTTT. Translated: CASSHRATAKLFF.

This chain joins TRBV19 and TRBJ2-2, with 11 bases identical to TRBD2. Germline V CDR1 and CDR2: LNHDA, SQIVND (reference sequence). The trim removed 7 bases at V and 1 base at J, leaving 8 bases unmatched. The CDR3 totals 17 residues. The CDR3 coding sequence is TGTGCCAGTACAAAGCCTAGCGGGGGGCAGAACACCGGGGAGCTGTTTTTT. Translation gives CASTKPSGGQNTGELFF.